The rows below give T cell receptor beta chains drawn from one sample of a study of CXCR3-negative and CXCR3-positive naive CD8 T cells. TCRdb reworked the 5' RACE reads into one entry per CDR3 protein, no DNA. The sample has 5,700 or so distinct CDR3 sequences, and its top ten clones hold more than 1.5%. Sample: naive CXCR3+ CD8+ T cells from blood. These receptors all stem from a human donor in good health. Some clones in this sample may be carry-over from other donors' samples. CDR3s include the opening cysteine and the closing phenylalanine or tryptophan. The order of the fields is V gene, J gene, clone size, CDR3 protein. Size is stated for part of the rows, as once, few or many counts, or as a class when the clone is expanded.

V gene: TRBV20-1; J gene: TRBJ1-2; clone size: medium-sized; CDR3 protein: CSAQLWTEPNYGYTF
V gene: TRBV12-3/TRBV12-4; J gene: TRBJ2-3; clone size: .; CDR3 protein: CASSYGSTDTQYF
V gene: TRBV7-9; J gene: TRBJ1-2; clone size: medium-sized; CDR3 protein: CASRGLDKTYGYTF
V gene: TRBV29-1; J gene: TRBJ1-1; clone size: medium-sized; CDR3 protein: CSVEGGLNTEAFF
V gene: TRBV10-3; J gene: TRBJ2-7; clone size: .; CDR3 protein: CAISESAYEQYF
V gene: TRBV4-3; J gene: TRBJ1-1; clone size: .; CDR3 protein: CASSQVQAGPEAFF
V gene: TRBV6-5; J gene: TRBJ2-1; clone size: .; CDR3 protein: CASSSSVGVANEQFF
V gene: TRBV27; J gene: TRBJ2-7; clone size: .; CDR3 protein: CASSLTRLAGADEQYF
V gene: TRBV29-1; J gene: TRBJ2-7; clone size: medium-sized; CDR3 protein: CSVEGERGDYEQYF
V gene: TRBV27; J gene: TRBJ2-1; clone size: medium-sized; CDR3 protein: CASSLGSGGEQFF
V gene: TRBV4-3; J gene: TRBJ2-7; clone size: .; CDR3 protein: CASSQGRTGGLYEQYF
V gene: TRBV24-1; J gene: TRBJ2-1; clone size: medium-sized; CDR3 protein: CATSDLSDRGSEQFF
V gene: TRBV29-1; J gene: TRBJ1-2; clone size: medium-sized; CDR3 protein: CSARTGGTIYGYTF
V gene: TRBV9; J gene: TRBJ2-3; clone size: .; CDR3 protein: CASSPQGDTQYF
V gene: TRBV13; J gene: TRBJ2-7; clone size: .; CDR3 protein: CASSLSRYYEQYF
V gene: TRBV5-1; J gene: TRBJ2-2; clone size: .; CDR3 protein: CASTVYGVAGELFF
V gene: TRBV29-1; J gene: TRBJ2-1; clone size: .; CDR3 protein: CSVEDRGTFTGNEQFF
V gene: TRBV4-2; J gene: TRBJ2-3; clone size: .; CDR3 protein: CASSQLAGGDTDTQYF
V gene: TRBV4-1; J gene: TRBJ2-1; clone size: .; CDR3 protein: CARSQDKGFNEQFF
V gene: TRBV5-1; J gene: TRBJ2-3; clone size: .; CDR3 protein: CASSLEAASTDTQYF
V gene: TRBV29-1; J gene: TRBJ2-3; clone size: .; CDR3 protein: CSVEAAGGPGDTQYF
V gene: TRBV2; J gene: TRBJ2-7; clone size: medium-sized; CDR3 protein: CASSPPAQGAYEQYF
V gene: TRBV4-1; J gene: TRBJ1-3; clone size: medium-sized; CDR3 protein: CASSQEGGDSGNTIYF
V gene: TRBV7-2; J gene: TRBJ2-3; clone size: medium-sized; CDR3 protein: CASSPSRLAGSTDTQYF
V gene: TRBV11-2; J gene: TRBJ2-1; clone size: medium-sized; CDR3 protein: CASSLGSSGRAGNEQFF
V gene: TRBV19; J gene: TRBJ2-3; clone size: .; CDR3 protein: CASSLTGTGADTQYF
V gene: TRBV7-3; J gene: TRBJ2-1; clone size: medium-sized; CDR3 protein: CASSSTGSSYNEQFF
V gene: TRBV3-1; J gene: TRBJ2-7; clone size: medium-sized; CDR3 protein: CASSPDGTSGGSYEQYF
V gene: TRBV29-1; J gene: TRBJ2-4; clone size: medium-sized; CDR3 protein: CSVVLSFLAKNIQYF
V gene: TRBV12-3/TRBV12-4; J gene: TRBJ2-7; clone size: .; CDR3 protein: CASSTSDPSYEQYF
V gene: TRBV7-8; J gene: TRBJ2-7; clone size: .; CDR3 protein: CASSLSGGLDEQYF
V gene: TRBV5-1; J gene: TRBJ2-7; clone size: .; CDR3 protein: CASSLGTGAHEQYF
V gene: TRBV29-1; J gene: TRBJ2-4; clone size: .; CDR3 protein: CSVSQGPGPNIQYF
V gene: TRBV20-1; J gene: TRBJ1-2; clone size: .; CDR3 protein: CSASSRANYGYTF
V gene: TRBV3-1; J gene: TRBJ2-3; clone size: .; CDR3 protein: CASSPYLTGALRDTQYF
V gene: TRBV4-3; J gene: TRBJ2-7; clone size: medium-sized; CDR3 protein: CASSLGYPYEQYF
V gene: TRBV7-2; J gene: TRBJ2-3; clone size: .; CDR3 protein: CASSLRRETRTDTQYF
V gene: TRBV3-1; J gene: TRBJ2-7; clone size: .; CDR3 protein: CASSQDKAGLVDYEQYF
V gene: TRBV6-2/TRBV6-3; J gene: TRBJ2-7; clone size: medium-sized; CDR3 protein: CASSPTGGEQYF
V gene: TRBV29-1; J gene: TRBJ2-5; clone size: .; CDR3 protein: CSVPMLGGNGETQYF
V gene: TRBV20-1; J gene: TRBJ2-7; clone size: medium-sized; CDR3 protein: CSARDRGGPTYEQYF
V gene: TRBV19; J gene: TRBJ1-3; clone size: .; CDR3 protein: CASSSSSGNTIYF
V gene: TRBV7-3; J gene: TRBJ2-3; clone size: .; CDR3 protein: CASSLSGSTDTQYF
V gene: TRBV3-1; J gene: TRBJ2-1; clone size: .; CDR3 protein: CASSQDFLTSGPTYNEQFF
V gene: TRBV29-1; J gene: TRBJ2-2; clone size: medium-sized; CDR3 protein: CSSMGVGGELFF
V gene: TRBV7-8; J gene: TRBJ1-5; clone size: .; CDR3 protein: CASSSPGGAGNQPQHF
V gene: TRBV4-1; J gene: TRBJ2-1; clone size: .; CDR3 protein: CASSQVVTGADEQFF
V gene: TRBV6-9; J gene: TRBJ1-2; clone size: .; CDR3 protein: CASRRVPYGYTF
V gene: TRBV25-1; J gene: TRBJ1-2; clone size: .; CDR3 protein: CASSPGQGDYGYTF
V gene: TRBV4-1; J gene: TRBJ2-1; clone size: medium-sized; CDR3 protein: CASSAGQGDYWGEQFF
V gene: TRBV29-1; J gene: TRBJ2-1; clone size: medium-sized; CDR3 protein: CSAPDWISYNEQFF
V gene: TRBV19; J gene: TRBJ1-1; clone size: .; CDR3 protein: CASSGTGGTEAFF
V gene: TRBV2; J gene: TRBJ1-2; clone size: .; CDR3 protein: CASPGTDNYGYTF
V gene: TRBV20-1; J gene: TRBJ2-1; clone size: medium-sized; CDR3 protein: CSARDPVAGGPCEQFF
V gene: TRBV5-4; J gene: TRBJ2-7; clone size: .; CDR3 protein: CASSLGVYEQYF
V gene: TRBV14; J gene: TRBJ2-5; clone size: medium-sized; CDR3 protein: CASSQEGRWGETQYF
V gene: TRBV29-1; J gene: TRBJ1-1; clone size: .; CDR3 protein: CSVLRDTEAFF